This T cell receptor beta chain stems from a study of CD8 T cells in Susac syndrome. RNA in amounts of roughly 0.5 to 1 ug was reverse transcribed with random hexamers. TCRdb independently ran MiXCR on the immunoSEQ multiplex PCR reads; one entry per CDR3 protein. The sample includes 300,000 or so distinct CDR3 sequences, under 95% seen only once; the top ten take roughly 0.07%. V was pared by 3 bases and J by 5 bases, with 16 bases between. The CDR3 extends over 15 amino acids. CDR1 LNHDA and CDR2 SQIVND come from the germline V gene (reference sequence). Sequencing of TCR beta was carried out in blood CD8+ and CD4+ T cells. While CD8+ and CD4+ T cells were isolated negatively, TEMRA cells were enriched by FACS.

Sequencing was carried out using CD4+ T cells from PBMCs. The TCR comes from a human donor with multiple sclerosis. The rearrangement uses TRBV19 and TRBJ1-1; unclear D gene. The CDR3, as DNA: TGTGCCAGTAGTATTACCGAGATCTCGGGGACTGAAGCTTTCTTT. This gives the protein CASSITEISGTEAFF.